Detailed here is one T cell receptor (beta chain). This sample is drawn from a study of T cell responses to AZD1222 COVID-19 vaccine. Sequencing used immunoSEQ multiplex PCR; TCRdb keeps in-frame clones, though not all of them. The sample carries some 120,000 clones, 75% to 95% recorded once. V shed 5 bases and J 1 base; nucleotides not matched to a gene: 5. CDR3 length equals 15 residues. Germline CDR1 and CDR2: SGHVS and FNYEAQ. This receptor was identified in an adult who received the MenACWY meningococcal vaccine as a control. Source: peripheral blood, taken 28 days after the second dose of the MenACWY control vaccine. This chain joins TRBV7-6 and TRBJ2-5; 9 bases agree with TRBD2. The CDR3 loop is CASSGETSGQETQYF. The DNA for the CDR3 is TGTGCCAGCAGCGGGGAGACTAGCGGCCAAGAGACCCAGTACTTC.